The rows below give T cell receptor beta chains drawn from one sample of a study of control samples from healthy donors and cancer patients. Clones were read by immunoSEQ multiplex PCR, and TCRdb kept only the in-frame ones, dropping some. In the table there are about 94,000 clones, 90% of which are singletons. Material for sequencing was blood. The receptors originated from a woman between 18 and 30 years old in good health. CDR3s leave out the opening cysteine and the closing phenylalanine or tryptophan.

>TRBV7-3|TRBJ2-3
ASSSASGGFVDTQY
>TRBV5-1|TRBJ2-1
ASSLGGLAENYNEQF
>TRBV2|TRBJ2-1
ASRFRTSGNNEQF
>TRBV5-6|TRBJ2-5
ASSLVAGGRETQY
>TRBV24-1|TRBJ2-7
ASGRGDEQY
>TRBV6-6|TRBJ1-4
ASSYRQGATNEKLF
>TRBV6-5|TRBJ1-2
ASWANLYGYT
>TRBV5-1|TRBJ1-1
ASSLVAGQNTEAF
>TRBV11-2|TRBJ1-5
ASSFDRDQPQH
>TRBV5-1|TRBJ2-7
ASSVSGTGVGEQY
>TRBV5-4|TRBJ2-1
ASSEGGDYEQF
>TRBV7-3|TRBJ1-1
ASSLGGGTEAF
>TRBV21-1|TRBJ2-4
ASSKFFSVAALAENVQY
>TRBV30|TRBJ1-5
AWSVQGKDSNQPQH